This T cell receptor beta chain was recorded in a study of metastatic and nonmetastatic thyroid tumors. This clone has more than one count but fewer than ten. Germline and junction disagree at one end, which may indicate a read error. TCRdb called clones again from the PCR reads with MiXCR. Among 30,000 to 40,000 clones listed, over 25% were seen once. This CDR3 spans 12 amino acids. Germline-derived CDR1 and CDR2 are MNHEY and SVGEGT. Thyroid surgery had not been preceded by any treatment in any patient. This TCR was sampled from a female donor with papillary thyroid cancer or a benign thyroid nodule (not recorded which). Some clones in this sample may be carry-over from other donors' samples. Sequencing used blood. This sequence joins TRBV6-2 or TRBV6-3 and TRBJ1-1, with D unresolved. The CDR3 spells CAGSSVPLEAFF. In DNA form, the CDR3 reads TGTGCCGGCAGTTCAGTGCCCCTTGAAGCTTTCTTT.